This TCR beta chain was recorded in a study of T cells in Graves' hyperthyroidism and ophthalmopathy. The study's findings and limits: Most thyroid clonotypes that were expanded above 0.001 also turned up in blood. Prediction of ophthalmopathy progression came a median 6.5 months pre-onset.

In making diagnoses, clinical symptoms, serum thyroxine and TRAb, thyroid ultrasound and orbital computed tomography were all used. This CDR3 comprises 13 residues. The germline V and J ends were trimmed by 5 bases and 4 bases, with 11 bases remaining between them. Germline loops: CDR1 SEHNR, CDR2 FQNEAQ (reference sequence). In this sample, this clonotype turned up many times. Its antigen is unknown. Amplification of TCR beta CDR3 regions used RNA as the template. Carried out on the TCR CDR3, a first-round RT-PCR used the HTBI primer set. Each CDR3 protein is one row after TCRdb ran MiXCR on the multiplex PCR reads. Of a few hundred thousand distinct CDR3 sequences listed, approximately 44% are singletons.

V is TRBV7-9 and J is TRBJ1-2; D remains unclear. The clonotype was recovered from an adult woman with Graves' disease, either hyperthyroidism or ophthalmopathy (not recorded which). Sequencing used peripheral blood or thyroid tissue (not recorded which). The CDR3 spells CASSPPASYGYTF. The CDR3 DNA reads TGTGCCAGCAGCCCCCCCGCTTCCTATGGCTACACCTTC.